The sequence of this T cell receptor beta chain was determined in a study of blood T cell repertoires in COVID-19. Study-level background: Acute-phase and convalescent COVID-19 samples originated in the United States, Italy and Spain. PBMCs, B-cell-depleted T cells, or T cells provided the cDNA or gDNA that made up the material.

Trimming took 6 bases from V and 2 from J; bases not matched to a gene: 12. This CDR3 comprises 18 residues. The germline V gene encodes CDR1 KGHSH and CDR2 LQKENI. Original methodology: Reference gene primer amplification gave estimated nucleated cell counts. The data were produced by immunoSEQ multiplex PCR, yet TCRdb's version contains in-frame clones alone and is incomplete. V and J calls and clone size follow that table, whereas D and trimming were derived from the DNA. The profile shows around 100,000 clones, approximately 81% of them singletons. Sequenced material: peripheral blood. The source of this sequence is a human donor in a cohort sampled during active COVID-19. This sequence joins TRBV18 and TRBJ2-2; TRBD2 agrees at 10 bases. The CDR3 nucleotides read TGTGCCAGCTCGACGATCCCAGCGGGAGGGAGAAACACCGGGGAGCTGTTTTTT. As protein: CASSTIPAGGRNTGELFF. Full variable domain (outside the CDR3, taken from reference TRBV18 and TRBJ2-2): NAGVMQNPRHLVRRRGQEARLRCSPMKGHSHVYWYRQLPEEGLKFMVYLQKENIIDESGMPKERFSAEFPKEGPSILRIQQVVRGDSAAYFCASSTIPAGGRNTGELFFGEGSRLTVL.